The clone carrying this T cell receptor beta chain appeared many times. A second roughly 6 to 11 cycle PCR used barcoded and J-beta primers. TCRdb recomputed calls from the 5' RACE reads with MiXCR, one row per CDR3 protein. The sample carries 870,000 or so distinct CDR3 sequences, more than 25% recorded once. This sample is part of a study of blood T cells in healthy people across ages. The CDR3 sequence is 15 residues long. V lost 3 bases and J 2 bases, leaving 14 bases between the germline ends. Germline CDR1 reads LGHNA; CDR2 reads YSLEER. This receptor was obtained from a woman older than 75 in good health. The chain links TRBV4-3 to TRBJ2-7; D ambiguous. The sequenced sample consisted of blood. CDR3 sequence: CASSHLKDGAYEQYF. The CDR3 DNA reads as TGCGCCAGCAGCCATCTGAAGGACGGAGCCTACGAGCAGTACTTC.